The next 18 T cell receptor beta chains were all read from a single sample in a study of shared clonotypes between healthy human individuals. Using immunoSEQ multiplex PCR, the repertoire was profiled, and TCRdb retains in-frame clones only, with some absent. The sample consists of around 990,000 clones, roughly 80% of them appearing once. Sequencing used memory CD4+ T cells from PBMCs. Subset meaning: CD45RA-negative fraction. The receptors originated from a man between 18 and 35 years old in good health. Some clones in this sample may be carry-over from other donors' samples.

The V call is TRBV5-1, the J call TRBJ1-2; D perhaps matches TRBD1 (6 bases). The CDR3 runs to 16 residues. V lost 4 bases and J 0 bases, leaving 16 bases between the germline ends. Looked up from germline, CDR1 is SGHRS and CDR2 is YFSETQ. CDR3 loop: CASSDRARGANYGYTF. CDR3 DNA sequence: TGCGCCAGCAGCGATAGGGCCAGGGGCGCTAACTATGGCTACACCTTC.

This clone has a single count. The gene calls are TRBV10-3 and TRBJ1-3; D gene unclear. Deletions cut 0 bases from V and 7 bases from J, with 16 bases between. Per the germline V gene, CDR1 is ENHRY and CDR2 is SYGVKD. The CDR3 has 16 residues. The CDR3 sequence: CAISESNAVTGNTIYF. The CDR3 coding sequence is TGTGCCATCAGTGAGTCGAATGCGGTAACCGGCAACACCATATATTTT.

The rearrangement links TRBV11-2 to TRBJ2-2, with TRBD2 identical over 11 bases. In germline, CDR1 is SGHAT, CDR2 FQNNGV. Unmatched junction bases numbered 4, after V lost 1 base and J lost 9 bases. The CDR3 runs 15 residues. As DNA, the CDR3 is TGTGCCAGCAGCTTAGGAACTAGCGGGAGTTGGGAGCTGTTTTTT. Translated, it gives CASSLGTSGSWELFF. The complete variable domain, with remaining parts taken from reference TRBV11-2 and TRBJ2-2, reads EAGVAQSPRYKIIEKRQSVAFWCNPISGHATLYWYQQILGQGPKLLIQFQNNGVVDDSQLPKDRFSAERLKGVDSTLKIQPAKLEDSAVYLCASSLGTSGSWELFFGEGSRLTVL.

This chain uses TRBV7-9 with TRBJ1-2, with TRBD1 matching over 8 bases. The ends lost 1 base at V and 8 bases at J; junction bases unmatched: 3. The CDR3 consists of 13 residues. Germline CDR1 SEHNR, CDR2 FQNEAQ (reference sequence). CDR3: CASSLGQGAGYTF. The CDR3 DNA reads as TGTGCCAGCAGCTTAGGCCAGGGGGCAGGCTACACCTTC. The full variable domain, with the rest looked up from reference TRBV7-9 and TRBJ1-2, is DTGVSQNPRHKITKRGQNVTFRCDPISEHNRLYWYRQTLGQGPEFLTYFQNEAQLEKSRLLSDRFSAERPKGSFSTLEIQRTEQGDSAMYLCASSLGQGAGYTFGSGTRLTVV.

With regard to this clone: This could be a read error, since a much larger clone is one nucleotide away. The chain recombines TRBV28 with TRBJ2-7; TRBD1 matches at 8 bases. This CDR3 has 14 residues. The germline CDR1 and CDR2 sequences are MDHEN and SYDVKM. V dropped 3 bases and J dropped 2; count of bases not matched to a gene: 3. CDR3 in DNA: TGTGCCAGCAGTTTCAGGGGGCGACCCTACGAGCAGTACTTC. It yields the protein CASSFRGRPYEQYF.

V and J are TRBV27 and TRBJ2-7, with D possibly being TRBD1 or TRBD2 (5 bases each). V gave up 3 bases and J gave up 1 base, with 13 bases separating them. The germline gives CDR1 MNHEY, CDR2 SMNVEV (reference sequence). The CDR3 spans 15 residues. CDR3 loop: CASSFVGVTSYEQYF. DNA of the CDR3: TGTGCCAGCAGTTTCGTGGGGGTTACGTCCTACGAGCAGTACTTC.

This chain joins TRBV4-1 and TRBJ1-5, with D uncertain. This CDR3 is built from 13 residues. The V gene lost 0 bases and the J gene lost 7 bases, with 7 bases spanning the gap. Germline V gene data show CDR1 as MGHRA and CDR2 as YSYEKL. The CDR3 reads CASSQELKQPQHF. For the CDR3, the DNA is TGCGCCAGCAGCCAAGAGCTGAAGCAGCCCCAGCATTTT.

The chain joins TRBV6-5 to TRBJ2-2, with a tentative D call TRBD1 (6 bases). V was shortened by 8 bases and J by 4 bases, with 14 bases between the two germline ends. This CDR3 is built from 14 residues. Per the germline V gene, CDR1 is MNHEY and CDR2 is SVGAGI. The CDR3 nucleotides are TGTGCCAGCCGACGGGACATGGGCACCGGGGAGCTGTTTTTT. It encodes CASRRDMGTGELFF.

The genes are TRBV6-6 and TRBJ1-2; unclear D gene. The CDR3 runs 13 residues. With 5 bases removed from V and 2 bases from J, the gap between germline ends came to 9 bases. The germline gives CDR1 MNHNY, CDR2 SVGAGI (reference sequence). This CDR3 reads CASSHARNYGYTF. The CDR3 DNA reads TGTGCCAGCAGTCATGCCCGGAACTATGGCTACACCTTC.

DNA for the CDR3: TGTGCCAGCAGCACCCGGCCTCCGGGCGGGAGGGGCAATGAGCAGTTCTTC. This gives the protein CASSTRPPGGRGNEQFF. The V and J genes are TRBV5-4 and TRBJ2-1, with 9 bases fitting TRBD2. This CDR3 region has 17 residues. CDR1 SGHNT and CDR2 YYREEE come from the germline V gene (reference sequence). The V gene end was trimmed by 4 bases and the J gene end by 6 bases; junction bases not matched to a gene: 14.

J is TRBJ2-7 and V is TRBV28, with 10 bases fitting TRBD1. Germline V gives CDR1 MDHEN, CDR2 SYDVKM. Trimming removed 8 bases from V and 5 bases from J; junction bases left unmatched: 9. The CDR3 has 14 amino acids. The CDR3 reads CASLDRDRGHEQYF. CDR3 DNA: TGTGCCAGCTTAGACCGGGACAGGGGCCACGAGCAGTACTTC.

The chain recombines TRBV5-1 with TRBJ2-7; D uncertain. Deletions cut 6 bases from V and 3 bases from J, with 16 bases between. CDR3 length: 14 amino acids. From germline, CDR1 is SGHRS and CDR2 YFSETQ. Here the CDR3 DNA reads TGCGCCAGCAACTCTTACGGTCGTAGCTACGAGCAGTACTTC. Translation: CASNSYGRSYEQYF.

This clone was recorded at least ten times. This sample includes further DNA sequences coding for the same CDR3. This rearrangement joins TRBV11-2 to TRBJ2-7; D gene unclear. The CDR3 length is 14 residues. The V end lost 3 bases, the J end lost 1 base, and 10 bases lay between the germline ends. Germline-derived CDR1 and CDR2 are SGHAT and FQNNGV. The CDR3 reads CASSLVTVSYEQYF. In DNA form, the CDR3 reads TGTGCCAGCAGCTTGGTCACTGTTTCCTACGAGCAGTACTTC.

The chain links TRBV5-1 to TRBJ1-2; 7 nucleotides match TRBD1. This CDR3 spans 13 amino acids. Germline trimming cut 4 bases from V and 2 bases from J; bases unmatched to any gene: 2. Germline assignment: CDR1 SGHRS and CDR2 YFSETQ. In nucleotides, the CDR3 is TGCGCCAGCAGCAAGGGACAGAACTATGGCTACACCTTC. Encoded protein: CASSKGQNYGYTF. Combining the CDR3 with reference TRBV5-1 and TRBJ1-2 gives the whole variable domain KAGVTQTPRYLIKTRGQQVTLSCSPISGHRSVSWYQQTPGQGLQFLFEYFSETQRNKGNFPGRFSGRQFSNSRSEMNVSTLELGDSALYLCASSKGQNYGYTFGSGTRLTVV.

The chain uses TRBV28 and TRBJ1-4, with 9 bases fitting TRBD1. This CDR3 contains 15 residues. V dropped 7 bases and J dropped 8; count of bases not matched to a gene: 11. Germline values: CDR1 MDHEN, CDR2 SYDVKM. The CDR3 here is CASNTPAGTGEKLFF. CDR3 DNA: TGTGCCAGCAACACTCCCGCCGGGACAGGGGAAAAACTGTTTTTT.

The CDR3 sequence is CATSRVVQGQRNTIYF. Written as DNA, the CDR3 is TGTGCCACCAGCAGAGTCGTACAGGGACAGAGAAACACCATATATTTT. This chain joins TRBV15 and TRBJ1-3, with TRBD1 matching 7 bases. Germline loops: CDR1 LNHNV, CDR2 YYDKDF (reference sequence). This CDR3 has 16 amino acids. V shed 1 base and J 5 bases; nucleotides not matched to a gene: 8.

This chain uses TRBV28 with TRBJ2-7, with a possible D match to TRBD1 (6 bases). Trimming left V 7 bases short and J 4 bases short, with 14 bases between. Germline loops: CDR1 MDHEN, CDR2 SYDVKM. This CDR3 is 13 amino acids long. CDR3 bases: TGTGCCAGCAACCCCGCACAGGGTTACGAGCAGTACTTC. Its translation is CASNPAQGYEQYF.

For the CDR3, the DNA is TGTGCCAGCAGCCCCCGGTCCGGTCCCTACGAGCAGTACTTC. It is translated as CASSPRSGPYEQYF. The chain links TRBV7-2 to TRBJ2-7; D gene uncertain. CDR1 and CDR2 (germline): SGHTA, FQGNSA. The ends were cut back, 5 bases at V and 2 bases at J, with 13 bases in the middle. There are 14 residues in the CDR3.